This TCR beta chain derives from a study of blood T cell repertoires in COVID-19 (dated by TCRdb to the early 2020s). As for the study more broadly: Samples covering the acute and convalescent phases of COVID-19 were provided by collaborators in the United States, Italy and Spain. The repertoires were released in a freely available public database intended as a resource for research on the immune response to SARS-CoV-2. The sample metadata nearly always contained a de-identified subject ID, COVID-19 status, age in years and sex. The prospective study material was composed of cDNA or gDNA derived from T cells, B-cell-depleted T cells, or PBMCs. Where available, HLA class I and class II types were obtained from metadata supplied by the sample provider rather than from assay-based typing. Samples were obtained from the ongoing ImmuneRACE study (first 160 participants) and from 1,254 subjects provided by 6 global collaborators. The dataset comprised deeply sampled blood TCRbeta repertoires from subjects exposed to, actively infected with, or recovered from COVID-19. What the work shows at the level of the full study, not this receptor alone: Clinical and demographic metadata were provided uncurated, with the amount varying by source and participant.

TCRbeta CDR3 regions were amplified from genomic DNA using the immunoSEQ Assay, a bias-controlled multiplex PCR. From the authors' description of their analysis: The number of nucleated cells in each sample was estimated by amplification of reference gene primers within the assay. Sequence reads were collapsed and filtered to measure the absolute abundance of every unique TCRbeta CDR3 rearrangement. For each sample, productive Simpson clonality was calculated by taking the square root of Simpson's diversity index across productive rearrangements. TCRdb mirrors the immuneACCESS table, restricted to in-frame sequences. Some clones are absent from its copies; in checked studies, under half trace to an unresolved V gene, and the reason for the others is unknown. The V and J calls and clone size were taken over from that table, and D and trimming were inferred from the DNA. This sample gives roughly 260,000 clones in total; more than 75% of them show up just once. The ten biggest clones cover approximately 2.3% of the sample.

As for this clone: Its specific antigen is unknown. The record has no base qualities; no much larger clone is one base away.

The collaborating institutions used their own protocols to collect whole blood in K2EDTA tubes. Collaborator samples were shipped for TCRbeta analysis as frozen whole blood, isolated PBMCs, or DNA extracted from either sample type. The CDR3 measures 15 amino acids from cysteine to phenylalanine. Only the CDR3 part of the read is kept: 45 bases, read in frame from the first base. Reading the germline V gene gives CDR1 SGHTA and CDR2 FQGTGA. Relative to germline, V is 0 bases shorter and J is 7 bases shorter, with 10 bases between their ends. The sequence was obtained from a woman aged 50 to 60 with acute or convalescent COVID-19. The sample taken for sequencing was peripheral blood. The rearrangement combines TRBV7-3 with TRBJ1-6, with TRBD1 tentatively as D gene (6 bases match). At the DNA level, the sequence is TGTGCCAGCAGCTTAACCCAGGGGCGAAATTCACCCCTCCACTTT. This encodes CASSLTQGRNSPLHF. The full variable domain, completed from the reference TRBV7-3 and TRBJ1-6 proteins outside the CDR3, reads GAGVSQTPSNKVTEKGKYVELRCDPISGHTALYWYRQSLGQGPEFLIYFQGTGAADDSGLPNDRFFAVRPEGSVSTLKIQRTERGDSAVYLCASSLTQGRNSPLHFGNGTRLTVT.